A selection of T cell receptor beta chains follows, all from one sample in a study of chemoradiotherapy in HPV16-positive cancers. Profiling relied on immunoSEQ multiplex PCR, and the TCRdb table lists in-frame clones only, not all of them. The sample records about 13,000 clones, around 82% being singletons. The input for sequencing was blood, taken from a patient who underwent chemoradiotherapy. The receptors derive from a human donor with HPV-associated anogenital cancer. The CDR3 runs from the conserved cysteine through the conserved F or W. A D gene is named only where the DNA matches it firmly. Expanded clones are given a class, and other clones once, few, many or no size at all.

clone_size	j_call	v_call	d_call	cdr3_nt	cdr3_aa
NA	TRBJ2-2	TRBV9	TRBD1	TGTGCCAGCAGCGTTCTCTCTGGACAGGGGGTGATTCCCGGGGAGCTGTTTTTT	CASSVLSGQGVIPGELFF
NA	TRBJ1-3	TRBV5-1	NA	TGCGCCAGCAGATTGGGAGATAATTCTGGAAACACCATATATTTT	CASRLGDNSGNTIYF
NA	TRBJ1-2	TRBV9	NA	TGTGCCAGCAGCGTAGCAGGCCAGAACTATGGCTACACCTTC	CASSVAGQNYGYTF
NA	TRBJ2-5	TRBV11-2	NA	TGTGCCAGCAGGCAATCCGTCCTGGAGACCCAGTACTTC	CASRQSVLETQYF
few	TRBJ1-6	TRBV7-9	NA	TGTGCCAGCAGCTTAAGTTCCGGGGTTGGTTCACCCCTCCACTTT	CASSLSSGVGSPLHF
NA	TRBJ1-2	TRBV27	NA	TGTGCCAGCAGTCCGACAGCGAAATATGGCTACACCTTC	CASSPTAKYGYTF
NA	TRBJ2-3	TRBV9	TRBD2	TGTGCCAGCAGCCAACTAGCGGGACCCCCAGATACGCAGTATTTT	CASSQLAGPPDTQYF
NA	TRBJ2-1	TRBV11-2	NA	TGTGCCAGCAGCTTAGTGAGCTCCTACAATGAGCAGTTCTTC	CASSLVSSYNEQFF
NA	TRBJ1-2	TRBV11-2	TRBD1	TGTGCCAGCAGCTTGACAGGGGGGAAGAGCTATGGCTACACCTTC	CASSLTGGKSYGYTF
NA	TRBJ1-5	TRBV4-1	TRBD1	TGCGCCAGCAGCCTAGACGGACAGGGTAGCAATCAGCCCCAGCATTTT	CASSLDGQGSNQPQHF
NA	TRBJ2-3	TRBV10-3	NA	TGTGCCATCAGTGAGGAAGGCGACACAGATACGCAGTATTTT	CAISEEGDTDTQYF
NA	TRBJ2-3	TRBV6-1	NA	TGTGCCAGCAGTGAAGCGATCCGGGGGGCGAGCACAGATACGCAGTATTTT	CASSEAIRGASTDTQYF
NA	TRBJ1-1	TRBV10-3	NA	TGTGCCACCAGGAATCTCGGAACTGAAGCTTTCTTT	CATRNLGTEAFF
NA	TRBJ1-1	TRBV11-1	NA	TGTGCCAGCAGCCTCTCAGGGACTGAAGCTTTCTTT	CASSLSGTEAFF
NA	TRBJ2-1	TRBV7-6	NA	TGTGCCAGCAGCTTTCAGACAGGCCTAAGGGATGAGCAGTTCTTC	CASSFQTGLRDEQFF
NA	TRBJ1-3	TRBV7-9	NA	TGTGCCAGCAGCTTAGCGGGAGGGAGCTCTGGAAACACCATATATTTT	CASSLAGGSSGNTIYF
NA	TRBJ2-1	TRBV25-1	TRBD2	TGTGCCAGCAGTGAATCCCTCACTAGCGGGGGCTACAATGAGCAGTTCTTC	CASSESLTSGGYNEQFF
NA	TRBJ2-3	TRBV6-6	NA	TGTGCGTGTCAAACGTGGGGGCCCAGCACAGATACGCAGTATTTT	CACQTWGPSTDTQYF
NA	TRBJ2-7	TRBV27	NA	TGTGCCAGCAGTAGGACTTTAGGCTACGAGCAGTACTTC	CASSRTLGYEQYF